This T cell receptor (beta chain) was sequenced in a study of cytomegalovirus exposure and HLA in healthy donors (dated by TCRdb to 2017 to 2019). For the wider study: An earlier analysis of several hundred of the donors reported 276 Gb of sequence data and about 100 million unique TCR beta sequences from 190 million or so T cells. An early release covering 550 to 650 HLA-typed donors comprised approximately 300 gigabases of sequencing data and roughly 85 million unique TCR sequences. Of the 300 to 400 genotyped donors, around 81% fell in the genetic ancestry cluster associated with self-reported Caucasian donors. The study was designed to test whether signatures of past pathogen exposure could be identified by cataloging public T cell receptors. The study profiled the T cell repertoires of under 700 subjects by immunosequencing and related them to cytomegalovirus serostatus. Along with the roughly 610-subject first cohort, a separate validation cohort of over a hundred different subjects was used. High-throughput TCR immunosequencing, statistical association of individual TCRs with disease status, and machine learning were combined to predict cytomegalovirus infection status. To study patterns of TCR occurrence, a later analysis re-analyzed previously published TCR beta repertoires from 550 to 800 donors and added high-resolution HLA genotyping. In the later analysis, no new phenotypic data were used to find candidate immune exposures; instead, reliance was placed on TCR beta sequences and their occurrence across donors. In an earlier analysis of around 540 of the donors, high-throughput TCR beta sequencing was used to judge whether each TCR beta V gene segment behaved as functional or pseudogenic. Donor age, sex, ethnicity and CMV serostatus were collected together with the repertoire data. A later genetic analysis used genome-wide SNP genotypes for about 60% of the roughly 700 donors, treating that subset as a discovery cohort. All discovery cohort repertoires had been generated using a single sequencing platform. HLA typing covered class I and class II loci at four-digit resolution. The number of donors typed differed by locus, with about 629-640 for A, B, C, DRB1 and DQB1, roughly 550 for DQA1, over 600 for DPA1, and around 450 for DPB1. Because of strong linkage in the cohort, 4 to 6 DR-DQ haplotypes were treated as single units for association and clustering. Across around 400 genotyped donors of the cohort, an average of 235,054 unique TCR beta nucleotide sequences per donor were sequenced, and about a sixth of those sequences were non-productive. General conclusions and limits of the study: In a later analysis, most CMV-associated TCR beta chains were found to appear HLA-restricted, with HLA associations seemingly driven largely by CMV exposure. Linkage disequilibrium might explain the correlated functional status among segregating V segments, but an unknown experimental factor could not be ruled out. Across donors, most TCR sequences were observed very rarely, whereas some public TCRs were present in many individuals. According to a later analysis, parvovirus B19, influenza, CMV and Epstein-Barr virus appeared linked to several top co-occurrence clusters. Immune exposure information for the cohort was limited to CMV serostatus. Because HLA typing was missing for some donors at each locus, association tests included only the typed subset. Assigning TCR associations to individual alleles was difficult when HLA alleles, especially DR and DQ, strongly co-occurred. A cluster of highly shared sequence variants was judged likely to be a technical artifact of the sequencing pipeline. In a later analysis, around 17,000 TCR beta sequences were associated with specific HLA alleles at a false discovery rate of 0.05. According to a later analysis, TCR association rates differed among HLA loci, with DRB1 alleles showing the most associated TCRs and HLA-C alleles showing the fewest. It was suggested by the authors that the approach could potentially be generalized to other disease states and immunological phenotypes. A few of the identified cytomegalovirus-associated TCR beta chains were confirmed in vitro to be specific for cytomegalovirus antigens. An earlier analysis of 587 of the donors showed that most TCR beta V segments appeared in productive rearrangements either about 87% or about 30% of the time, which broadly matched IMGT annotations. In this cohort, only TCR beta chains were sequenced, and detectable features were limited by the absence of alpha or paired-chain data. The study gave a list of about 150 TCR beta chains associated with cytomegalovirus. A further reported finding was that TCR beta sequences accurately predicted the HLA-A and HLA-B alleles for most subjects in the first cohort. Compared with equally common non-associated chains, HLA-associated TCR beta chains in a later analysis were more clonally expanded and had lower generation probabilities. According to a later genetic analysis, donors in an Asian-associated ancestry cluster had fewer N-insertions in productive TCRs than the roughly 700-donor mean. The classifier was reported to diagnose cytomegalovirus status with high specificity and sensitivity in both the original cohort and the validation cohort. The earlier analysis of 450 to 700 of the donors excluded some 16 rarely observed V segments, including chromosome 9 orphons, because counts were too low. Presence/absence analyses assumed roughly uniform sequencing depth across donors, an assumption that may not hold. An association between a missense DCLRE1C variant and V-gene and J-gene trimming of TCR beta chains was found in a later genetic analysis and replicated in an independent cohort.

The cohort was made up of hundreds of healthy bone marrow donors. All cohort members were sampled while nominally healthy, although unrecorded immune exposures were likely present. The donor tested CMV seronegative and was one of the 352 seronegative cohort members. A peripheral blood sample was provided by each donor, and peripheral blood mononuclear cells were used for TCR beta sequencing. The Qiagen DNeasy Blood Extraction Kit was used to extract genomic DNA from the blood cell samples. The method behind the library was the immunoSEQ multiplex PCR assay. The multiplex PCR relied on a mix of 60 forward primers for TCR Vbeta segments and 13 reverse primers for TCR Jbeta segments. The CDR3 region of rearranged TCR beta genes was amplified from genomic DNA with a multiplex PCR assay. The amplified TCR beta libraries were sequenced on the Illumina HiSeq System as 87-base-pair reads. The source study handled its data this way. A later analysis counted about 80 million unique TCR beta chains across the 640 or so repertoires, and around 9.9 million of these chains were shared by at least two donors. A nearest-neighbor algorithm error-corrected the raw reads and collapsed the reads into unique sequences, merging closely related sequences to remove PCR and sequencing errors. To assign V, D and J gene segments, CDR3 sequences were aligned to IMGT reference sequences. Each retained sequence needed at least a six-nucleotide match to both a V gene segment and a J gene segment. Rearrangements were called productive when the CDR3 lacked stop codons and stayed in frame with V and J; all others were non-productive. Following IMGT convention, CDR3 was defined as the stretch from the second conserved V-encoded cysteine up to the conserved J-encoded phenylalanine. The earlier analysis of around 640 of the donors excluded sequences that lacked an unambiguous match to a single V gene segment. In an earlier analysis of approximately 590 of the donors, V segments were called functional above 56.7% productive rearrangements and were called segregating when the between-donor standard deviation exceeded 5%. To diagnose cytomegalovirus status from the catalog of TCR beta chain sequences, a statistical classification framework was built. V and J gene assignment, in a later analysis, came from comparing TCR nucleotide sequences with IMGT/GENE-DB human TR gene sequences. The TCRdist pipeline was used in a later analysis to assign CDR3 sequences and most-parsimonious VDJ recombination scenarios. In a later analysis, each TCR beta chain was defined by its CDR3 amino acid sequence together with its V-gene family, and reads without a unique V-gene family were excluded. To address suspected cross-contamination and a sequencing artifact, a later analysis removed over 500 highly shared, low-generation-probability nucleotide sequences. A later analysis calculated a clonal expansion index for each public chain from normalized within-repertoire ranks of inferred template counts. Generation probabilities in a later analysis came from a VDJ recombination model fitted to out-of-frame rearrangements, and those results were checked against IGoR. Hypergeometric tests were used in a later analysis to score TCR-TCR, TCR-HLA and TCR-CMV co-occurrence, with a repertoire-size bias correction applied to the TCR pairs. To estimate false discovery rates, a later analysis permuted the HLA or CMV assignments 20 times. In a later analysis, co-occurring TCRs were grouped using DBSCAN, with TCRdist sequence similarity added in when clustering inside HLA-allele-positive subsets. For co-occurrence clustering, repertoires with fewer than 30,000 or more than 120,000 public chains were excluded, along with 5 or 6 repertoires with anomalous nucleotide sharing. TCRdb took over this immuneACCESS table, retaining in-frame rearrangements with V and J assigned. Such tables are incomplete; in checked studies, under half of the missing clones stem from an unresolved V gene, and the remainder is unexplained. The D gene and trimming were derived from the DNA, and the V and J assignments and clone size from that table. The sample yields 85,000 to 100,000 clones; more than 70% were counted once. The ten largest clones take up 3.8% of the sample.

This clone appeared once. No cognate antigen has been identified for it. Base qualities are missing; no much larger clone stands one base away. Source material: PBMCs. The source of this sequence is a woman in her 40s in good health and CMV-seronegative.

The nucleotides are TGTGCCAGCAGCTTAGGAGGAGCCCAGGGTTCGCAGTATTTT. Its protein product is CASSLGGAQGSQYF. Recombination linked TRBV7-6 to TRBJ2-3, with a tentative D gene TRBD1 over 5 matching bases. The germline V gene specifies SGHVS as CDR1 and FNYEAQ as CDR2. V and J lose 1 base and 10 bases, and a span of 15 bases separates them. The CDR3 numbers 14 residues from cysteine through phenylalanine. Here the CDR3 DNA is all that survives: 42 bases in frame from base 1.